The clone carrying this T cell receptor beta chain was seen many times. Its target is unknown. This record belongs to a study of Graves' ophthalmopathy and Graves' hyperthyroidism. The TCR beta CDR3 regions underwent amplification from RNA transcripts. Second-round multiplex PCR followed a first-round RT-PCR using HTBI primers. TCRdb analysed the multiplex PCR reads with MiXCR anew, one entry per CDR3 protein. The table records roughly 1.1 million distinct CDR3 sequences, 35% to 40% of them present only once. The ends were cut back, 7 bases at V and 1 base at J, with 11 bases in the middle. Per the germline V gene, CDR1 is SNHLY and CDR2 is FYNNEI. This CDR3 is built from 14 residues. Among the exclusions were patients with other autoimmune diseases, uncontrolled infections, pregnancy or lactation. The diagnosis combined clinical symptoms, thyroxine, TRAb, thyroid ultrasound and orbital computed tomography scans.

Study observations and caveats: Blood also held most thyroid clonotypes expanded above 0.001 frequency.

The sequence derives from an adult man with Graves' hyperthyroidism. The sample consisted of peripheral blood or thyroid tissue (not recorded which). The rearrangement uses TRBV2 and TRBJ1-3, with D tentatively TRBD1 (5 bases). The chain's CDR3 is CASTRQLSGNTIYF. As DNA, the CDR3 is TGTGCCAGCACCAGACAGCTGTCTGGAAACACCATATATTTT.